This entry is about one T cell receptor beta chain. This entry comes from a study of blood T cell repertoires in COVID-19. Study background: T cells, B-cell-depleted T cells, or PBMCs provided the cDNA or gDNA that served as material.

Under the authors' procedure: Amplified reference gene primers provided the basis for estimating nucleated cell counts. The table came from immunoSEQ multiplex PCR; TCRdb's copy has only in-frame clones and leaves some out. D and trimming were read from the DNA, whereas the V and J calls and clone size are those reported in that table. The data hold around 250,000 clones, with approximately 89% observed a single time. The sequenced sample was peripheral blood. This receptor was obtained from a man in his forties with active or convalescent COVID-19.

The CDR3 protein is CASSYVSSGGVDTQYF. CDR3 DNA sequence: TGTGCCAGCAGCTACGTTTCTAGCGGGGGGGTCGATACGCAGTATTTT. The chain links TRBV11-3 to TRBJ2-3, with 12 bases matching TRBD2. This CDR3 comprises 16 residues. Germline lookup yields CDR1 SGHNT and CDR2 YENEEA. Trimming at V came to 4 bases and at J to 6 bases, leaving 8 bases not matched to a gene.